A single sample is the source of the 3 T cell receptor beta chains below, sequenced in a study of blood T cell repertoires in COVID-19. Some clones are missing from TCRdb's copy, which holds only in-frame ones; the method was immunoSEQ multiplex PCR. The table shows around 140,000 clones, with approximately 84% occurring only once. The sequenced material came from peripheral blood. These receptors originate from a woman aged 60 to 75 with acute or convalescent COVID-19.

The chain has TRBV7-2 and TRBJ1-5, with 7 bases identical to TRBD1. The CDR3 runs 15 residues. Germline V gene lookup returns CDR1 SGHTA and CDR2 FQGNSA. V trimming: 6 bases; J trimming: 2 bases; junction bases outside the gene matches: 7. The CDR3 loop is CASRRTGRGNQPQHF. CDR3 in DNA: TGTGCCAGCAGACGGACAGGTCGGGGCAATCAGCCCCAGCATTTT. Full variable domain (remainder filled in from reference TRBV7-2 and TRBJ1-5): GAGVSQSPSNKVTEKGKDVELRCDPISGHTALYWYRQSLGQGLEFLIYFQGNSAPDKSGLPSDRFSAERTGGSVSTLTIQRTQQEDSAVYLCASRRTGRGNQPQHFGDGTRLSIL.

CDR3 loop: CASSLGPNTEAFF. The CDR3 DNA reads as TGTGCCAGCAGTTTAGGCCCCAACACTGAAGCTTTCTTT. The chain carries TRBV27 and TRBJ1-1, with D hard to call. Germline CDR1 is MNHEY and CDR2 is SMNVEV (reference sequence). Trimming removed 2 bases at V and 2 bases at J, with 6 bases between. The CDR3 is 13 amino acids.

The CDR3 coding sequence is TGTGCCAGCAGTCACGGACAGGGAATGGGGCAGTACTTC. This translates into CASSHGQGMGQYF. The rearrangement joins TRBV6-2 or TRBV6-3 to TRBJ2-7, with 8 bases fitting TRBD1. Trimming removed 5 bases from V and 9 bases from J; junction bases left unmatched: 9. Germline-derived CDR1 and CDR2 are MNHEY and SVGEGT. The CDR3 totals 13 residues.